A single sample gave rise to the 29 T cell receptor beta chains below, sequenced in a study of control samples from healthy donors and cancer patients. Assay: immunoSEQ multiplex PCR; the TCRdb copy retains only in-frame clones and omits some. Of roughly 88,000 clones listed, 91% are singletons. The sample taken for sequencing was blood. The receptors come from a man over 45 in good health.

This chain uses TRBV19 with TRBJ1-6; TRBD1 is a possible D gene (5 bases). V was pared by 4 bases and J by 14 bases, with 18 bases between. The CDR3 is 14 amino acids. Germline V gene lookup returns CDR1 LNHDA and CDR2 SQIVND (reference sequence). The DNA of the CDR3 is TGTGCCAGTAGTAGGAGGGGACGGGGGTTCACCCTCCACTTT. Protein: CASSRRGRGFTLHF.

V and J are TRBV6-1 and TRBJ2-1, with 13 bases lining up with TRBD2. Germline loops: CDR1 MNHNS, CDR2 SASEGT. J lost 4 bases, V lost 3 bases, and 6 bases had no gene match. The CDR3 runs to 17 residues. DNA of the CDR3: TGTGCCAGCAGTGAGCGGCGGACTAGCGGGGGTTACAATGAGCAGTTCTTC. Translation gives CASSERRTSGGYNEQFF.

In this sample, this clone turned up once. The J gene is TRBJ2-3, the V gene TRBV10-1, with D uncertain. Looked up from germline, CDR1 is WNHNN and CDR2 is SYGVQD (reference sequence). This CDR3 has 15 residues. V lost 0 bases and J 2 bases, leaving 9 bases between the germline ends. In DNA form, the CDR3 reads TGCGCCAGCAGTGAGTCGCAGGACCTCACAGATACGCAGTATTTT. Its protein is CASSESQDLTDTQYF.

This chain uses TRBV7-9 with TRBJ1-2; the D is unclear. The CDR3 has 13 residues. Germline V gene sequence: CDR1 SEHNR, CDR2 FQNEAQ (reference sequence). V gave up 5 bases and J gave up 7 bases, with 14 bases separating them. The CDR3 sequence is CASSPLGESGYTF. DNA for the CDR3: TGTGCCAGCAGCCCCCTTGGGGAGAGTGGCTACACCTTC.

The chain is built from TRBV5-6 and TRBJ2-3, with TRBD1 matching over 10 bases. This CDR3 is built from 15 residues. V gave up 4 bases and J gave up 3 bases; unmatched junction bases: 5. CDR1 SGHDT and CDR2 YYEEEE come from the germline V gene. This chain's CDR3 is CASSLGQGGTDTQYF. The CDR3 DNA reads as TGTGCCAGCAGCCTCGGACAGGGGGGAACAGATACGCAGTATTTT.

The chain combines TRBV24-1 with TRBJ1-1; D gene uncertain. Germline CDR1 reads KGHDR; CDR2 reads SFDVKD. Trimming took off 1 base at V and 0 bases at J, with 17 bases between the two ends. The CDR3 extends over 18 amino acids. The CDR3 sequence: CATSDFEESASMNTEAFF. The CDR3 coding sequence is TGTGCCACCAGTGATTTCGAGGAAAGCGCCAGCATGAACACTGAAGCTTTCTTT.

The CDR3 DNA reads TGTGCCAGCAGCAAGGACATTTCCACCGGGGAGCTGTTTTTT. Its translation: CASSKDISTGELFF. V usage is TRBV7-8 and J usage is TRBJ2-2, with D tentatively TRBD1 (5 bases). The CDR3 has 14 residues. V was clipped by 5 bases and J by 4 bases, with 11 bases between them. CDR1 is SGHVS and CDR2 is FQNEAQ in the germline V gene.

The V call is TRBV5-1, the J call TRBJ1-2, with a weak D call TRBD1 (6 bases). With 4 bases removed from V and 8 bases from J, the gap between germline ends came to 18 bases. Germline CDR1 reads SGHRS; CDR2 reads YFSETQ. CDR3 length equals 14 residues. The CDR3 here is CASSLGAGQDGYTF. CDR3 nucleotide sequence: TGCGCCAGCAGCCTGGGGGCAGGGCAAGACGGCTACACCTTC.

The chain recombines TRBV6-5 with TRBJ2-5; unclear D gene. V lost 7 bases and J lost 5, with 8 bases in between. Germline lookup yields CDR1 MNHEY and CDR2 SVGAGI. The CDR3 has 11 residues. This CDR3 is CASTQGETQYF. The DNA for the CDR3 is TGTGCCAGCACCCAAGGGGAGACCCAGTACTTC.

The gene calls are TRBV27 and TRBJ2-5; possibly TRBD1 or TRBD2 for D (6 bases each). This CDR3 has 13 residues. Germline loops: CDR1 MNHEY, CDR2 SMNVEV (reference sequence). Trimming stripped 6 bases from V and 5 bases from J, with 13 bases between. The CDR3 DNA reads as TGTGCCAGCAGGTTGGGGGGCGCGGAGACCCAGTACTTC. Its translation: CASRLGGAETQYF.

The chain uses TRBV28 and TRBJ1-2, with TRBD1 matching 9 bases. With 4 bases clipped from V and 0 bases from J, the junction kept 6 bases outside the gene matches. CDR1 is MDHEN and CDR2 is SYDVKM in the germline V gene. This CDR3 comprises 16 residues. The CDR3 nucleotides read TGTGCCAGCAGTTCCGGGACAGGGATCGCTAACTATGGCTACACCTTC. This codes for CASSSGTGIANYGYTF.

The genes are TRBV9 and TRBJ2-3, with 9 bases fitting TRBD2. The germline V gene encodes CDR1 SGDLS and CDR2 YYNGEE. J was trimmed by 0 bases and V by 2 bases; bases with no gene match: 1. The length of the CDR3 is 15 residues. The CDR3 region has the DNA TGTGCCAGCAGCGTGACTAGCGGTAGCACAGATACGCAGTATTTT. Amino acids: CASSVTSGSTDTQYF.

The genes are TRBV6-2 or TRBV6-3 and TRBJ2-5; 8 bases line up with TRBD1. Germline CDR1 and CDR2: MNHEY and SVGEGT. This CDR3 contains 13 residues. With 7 bases clipped from V and 5 bases from J, the junction kept 6 bases outside the gene matches. The CDR3 is CASTPTGAETQYF. CDR3 nucleotides: TGTGCCAGCACCCCGACAGGGGCCGAGACCCAGTACTTC.

This chain joins TRBV19 and TRBJ1-4; D possibly corresponds to TRBD1 (5 bases). V was clipped by 7 bases and J by 6 bases, with 18 bases between them. The CDR3 covers 15 residues. In germline, CDR1 is LNHDA, CDR2 SQIVND (reference sequence). The CDR3 protein is CASIRGLRPDEKLFF. CDR3 bases: TGTGCCAGTATCCGGGGACTCAGGCCGGATGAAAAACTGTTTTTT.

Remarks on this clone: Other DNA sequences in this sample translate to the same CDR3. V is TRBV11-2 and J is TRBJ1-1; D perhaps matches TRBD1 (5 bases). With 1 base removed from V and 6 bases from J, the gap between germline ends came to 9 bases. CDR1 and CDR2 (germline): SGHAT, FQNNGV. The CDR3 contains 13 residues. The CDR3 sequence: CASSLGGVPEAFF. The DNA of the CDR3 is TGTGCCAGCAGCTTAGGGGGGGTTCCTGAAGCTTTCTTT.

This chain joins TRBV5-6 and TRBJ1-5; D gene uncertain. The germline V gene encodes CDR1 SGHDT and CDR2 YYEEEE. This CDR3 region has 12 residues. V was pared by 2 bases and J by 5 bases, with 5 bases between. CDR3 protein: CASSLGHQPQHF. The CDR3 DNA is TGTGCCAGCAGCTTAGGTCATCAGCCCCAGCATTTT.

The chain uses TRBV5-8 and TRBJ2-1; D is ambiguous. Germline CDR1 is SGHTS and CDR2 is YDEGEE. Trimming took off 0 bases at V and 0 bases at J, with 13 bases between the two ends. This CDR3 comprises 17 residues. The CDR3 here is CASSLAMSFSSYNEQFF. In nucleotides, the CDR3 is TGTGCCAGCAGCTTGGCTATGAGCTTTAGCTCCTACAATGAGCAGTTCTTC.

The chain joins TRBV5-1 to TRBJ1-1, with D hard to call. The CDR3 extends over 15 amino acids. Germline values: CDR1 SGHRS, CDR2 YFSETQ. Trimming left V 0 bases short and J 4 bases short, with 13 bases between. CDR3 coding DNA: TGCGCCAGCAGCTTGGATACAGCAGTAGGCACTGAAGCTTTCTTT. This sequence encodes CASSLDTAVGTEAFF.

The chain couples TRBV6-6 to TRBJ1-1, with TRBD1 as a possible D gene (6 bases). Germline V gene data show CDR1 as MNHNY and CDR2 as SVGAGI (reference sequence). CDR3 size: 11 residues. V was cut by 5 bases and J by 8 bases, with 9 bases left in between. The CDR3 protein is CASSKTGEAFF. CDR3 coding DNA: TGTGCCAGCAGTAAAACAGGGGAAGCTTTCTTT.

CDR3 nucleotides: TGTGCCAGCAGCCCCGGGACAGGGGGCGGGCAGCCCCAGCATTTT. Translating it yields CASSPGTGGGQPQHF. The chain is built from TRBV7-8 and TRBJ1-5; 12 bases are shared with TRBD1. Germline V gene lookup returns CDR1 SGHVS and CDR2 FQNEAQ. The CDR3 has 15 residues. Trimming took 5 bases from V and 7 from J; bases not matched to a gene: 6.

V usage is TRBV10-1 and J usage is TRBJ1-1; D is uncertain. The V gene lost 3 bases and the J gene lost 8 bases, with 10 bases spanning the gap. CDR1 and CDR2 from the germline V gene are WNHNN and SYGVQD (reference sequence). The CDR3 runs 12 residues. CDR3 in DNA: TGCGCCAGCAGTGACTCTTCTCGGGAAGCTTTCTTT. Amino acids: CASSDSSREAFF.

V and J are TRBV6-4 and TRBJ1-5, with a possible D match to TRBD1 (6 bases). V lost 2 bases and J lost 0, with 14 bases in between. Germline V CDR1 and CDR2: MRHNA, SNTAGT. The CDR3 runs to 17 residues. CDR3: CASSDAGQLLSNQPQHF. Written as DNA, the CDR3 is TGTGCCAGCAGTGACGCAGGACAGCTTCTTAGCAATCAGCCCCAGCATTTT.

The chain couples TRBV19 to TRBJ2-2, with a tentative D call TRBD1 (6 bases). This CDR3 has 16 residues. Germline V lookup: CDR1 LNHDA, CDR2 SQIVND (reference sequence). The V end was cut by 5 bases, the J end by 4 bases, with 17 bases between. The CDR3 nucleotides are TGTGCCAGTAGTGTGGGACAATTAGTACCCACCGGGGAGCTGTTTTTT. This sequence encodes CASSVGQLVPTGELFF.

The chain is built from TRBV19 and TRBJ2-1, with D perhaps TRBD2 (7 bases). V lost 3 bases to trimming and J lost 10 bases, with 22 bases between them. In germline, CDR1 is LNHDA, CDR2 SQIVND (reference sequence). The CDR3 is 16 amino acids. CDR3 amino acids: CASSIGMRARGGEQFF. The CDR3 DNA reads as TGTGCCAGTAGTATTGGAATGCGGGCCAGGGGAGGGGAGCAGTTCTTC.

This clone was found once. The CDR3 region has the DNA TGTGCCAGTGGACAGGGTCTTGCAGCTTTCTTT. Its translation is CASGQGLAAFF. The chain recombines TRBV2 with TRBJ1-1, with 8 bases identical to TRBD1. V was clipped by 9 bases and J by 10 bases; unmatched bases: 7. CDR1 and CDR2 (germline): SNHLY, FYNNEI. The CDR3 is made up of 11 amino acids.

The chain has TRBV24-1 and TRBJ1-2, with D hard to call. CDR3 size: 13 residues. With 3 bases removed from V and 4 bases from J, the gap between germline ends came to 8 bases. The germline V gene has CDR1 KGHDR and CDR2 SFDVKD. The CDR3 spells CATSDSSSYGYTF. In DNA, the CDR3 is TGTGCCACCAGTGATAGTAGTTCCTATGGCTACACCTTC.

CDR3 nucleotides: TGTGCCAGCAGTCTCGGAGCGGAGACCCAGTACTTC. Its translation is CASSLGAETQYF. The gene calls are TRBV13 and TRBJ2-5; no clear D. Per germline, CDR1 PRHDT and CDR2 FYEKMQ (reference sequence). V was cut by 6 bases and J by 5 bases, with 10 bases left in between. This CDR3 region has 12 residues.

This clone came up once. The chain employs TRBV6-5 and TRBJ1-1; 9 bases map to TRBD1. Germline CDR1 MNHEY, CDR2 SVGAGI. The V and J ends lost 10 bases and 4 bases, in that order; junction bases with no gene match: 4. The CDR3 has 12 residues. CDR3 in amino acids: CATETGGTEAFF. The CDR3 coding sequence is TGTGCCACCGAGACAGGGGGCACTGAAGCTTTCTTT.

On this clone: This sample includes further DNA sequences coding for the same CDR3. The rearrangement joins TRBV7-2 to TRBJ1-3; no clear D. V was pared by 3 bases and J by 0 bases, with 9 bases between. The germline V gene encodes CDR1 SGHTA and CDR2 FQGNSA. The CDR3 runs 15 residues. CDR3 sequence: CASSLVGASGNTIYF. The CDR3 coding sequence is TGTGCCAGCAGCTTGGTCGGCGCCTCTGGAAACACCATATATTTT.